This T cell receptor (beta chain) was observed in a study of control samples from healthy donors and cancer patients. This CDR3 comprises 14 residues. V was cut by 2 bases and J by 2 bases, with 10 bases left in between. Repertoires were generated with immunoSEQ multiplex PCR, while TCRdb's copy carries only in-frame clones and drops some. In the table there are 150,000 to 200,000 clones, around 93% of which are singletons. The sample consisted of blood. The chain is built from TRBV23-1 and TRBJ2-7; D uncertain. TRBV23-1 is an ORF for which the function is uncertain. The sequence derives from a man between 18 and 29 years old in good health. DNA for the CDR3: TGCGCCAGCAGTCAACGGCTCAAGGCCTACGAGCAGTACTTC. Encoded protein: CASSQRLKAYEQYF.